This T cell receptor (beta chain) comes out of a study of glioma-infiltrating T cells after dendritic cell vaccination. The data were produced by immunoSEQ multiplex PCR, yet TCRdb's version contains in-frame clones alone and is incomplete. The sample shows over 80,000 clones, 75% to 85% of them seen only once. Between the trimmed V and J ends, which lost 2 bases and 6 bases, there was a span of 13 bases. CDR3 length: 14 amino acids. Germline CDR1 MNHNY, CDR2 SVGAGI (reference sequence). Time point reported: after dendritic cell vaccination, including at tumor progression/relapse. The V and J genes are TRBV6-6 and TRBJ2-5; D is perhaps TRBD1 (5 bases). The sample consisted of blood, taken after dendritic cell vaccination. This sequence originates from a human donor with glioblastoma. The CDR3 bases are TGTGCCAGCAGTTACAGGCAGGGTCGACAGACCCAGTACTTC. It specifies CASSYRQGRQTQYF.